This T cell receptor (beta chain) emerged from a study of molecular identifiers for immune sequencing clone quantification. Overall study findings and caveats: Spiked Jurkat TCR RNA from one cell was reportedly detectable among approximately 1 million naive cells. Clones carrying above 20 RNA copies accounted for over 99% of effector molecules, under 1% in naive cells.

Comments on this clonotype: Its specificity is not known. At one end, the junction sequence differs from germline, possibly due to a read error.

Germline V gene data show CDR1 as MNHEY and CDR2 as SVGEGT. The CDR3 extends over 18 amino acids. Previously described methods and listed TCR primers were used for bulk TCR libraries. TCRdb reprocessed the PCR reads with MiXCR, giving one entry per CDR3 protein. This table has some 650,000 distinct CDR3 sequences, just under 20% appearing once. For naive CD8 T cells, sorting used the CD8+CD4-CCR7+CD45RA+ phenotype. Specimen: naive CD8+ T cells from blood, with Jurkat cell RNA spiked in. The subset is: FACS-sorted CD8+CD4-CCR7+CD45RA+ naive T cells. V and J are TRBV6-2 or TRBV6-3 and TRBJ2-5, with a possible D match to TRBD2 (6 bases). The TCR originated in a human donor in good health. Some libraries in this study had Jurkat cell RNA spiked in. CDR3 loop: CASSHSMAGSKYQETQYF. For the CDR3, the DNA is TGTGCCAGCAGTCACTCTATGGCGGGGTCGAAGTACCAAGAGACCCAGTACTTC.